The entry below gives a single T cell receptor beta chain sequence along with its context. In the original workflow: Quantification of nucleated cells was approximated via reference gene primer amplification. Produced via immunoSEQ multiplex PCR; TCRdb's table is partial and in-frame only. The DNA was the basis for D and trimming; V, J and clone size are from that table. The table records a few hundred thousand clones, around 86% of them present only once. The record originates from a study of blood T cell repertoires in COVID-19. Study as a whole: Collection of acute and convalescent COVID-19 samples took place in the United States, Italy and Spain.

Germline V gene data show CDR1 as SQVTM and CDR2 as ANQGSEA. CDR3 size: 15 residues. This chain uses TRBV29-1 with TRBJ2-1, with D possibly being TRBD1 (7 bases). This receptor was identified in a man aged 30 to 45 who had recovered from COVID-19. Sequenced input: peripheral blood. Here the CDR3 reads CTRRRLRRGADEQFF. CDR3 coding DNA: TGCACCCGGCGAAGGCTCCGCAGGGGGGCCGATGAGCAGTTCTTC.